Listed below are T cell receptor beta chains from one sample, sequenced in a study of T cells after yellow fever vaccination. From the 5' RACE reads, TCRdb called clonotypes with MiXCR, one entry per CDR3 protein. The table lists approximately 330,000 distinct CDR3 sequences, approximately 4% of them singletons. Sequences were derived from PBMCs, sampled 5 days after the yellow fever booster vaccination. The receptors stem from a man between 18 and 35 years old who received the YFV17D yellow fever vaccine. Each CDR3 is given with its conserved first and last residue. Each record gives: V gene, clone size, D gene, J gene, CDR3 protein, CDR3 DNA. The D gene is left open where the match is weak. Expanded clones get a size class; other rows say once, few or many, or leave the size out.

TRBV29-1	.	.	TRBJ2-2	CSVAFRGHPNTGELFF	TGCAGCGTTGCGTTTAGGGGACACCCGAACACCGGGGAGCTGTTTTTT
TRBV12-3/TRBV12-4	many	.	TRBJ1-5	CASSYAVRASQPQHF	TGTGCCAGCAGTTATGCCGTGAGGGCTAGTCAGCCCCAGCATTTT
TRBV3-1	few	.	TRBJ2-5	CASSDQFGTQYF	TGTGCCAGCTCGGACCAATTCGGGACCCAGTACTTC
TRBV27	.	TRBD1	TRBJ1-6	CASSQQGWPLHF	TGTGCCAGCAGTCAACAGGGGTGGCCCCTCCACTTT
TRBV5-1	.	.	TRBJ2-3	CASSLVPLGGTDTQYF	TGCGCCAGCAGCTTGGTACCCCTAGGGGGAACAGATACGCAGTATTTT
TRBV5-6	.	.	TRBJ1-1	CASSLLWTVNTEAFF	TGTGCCAGCAGCTTGCTTTGGACGGTGAACACTGAAGCTTTCTTT
TRBV11-1	few	TRBD1	TRBJ1-1	CASSSPGQGHNTEAFF	TGTGCCAGCAGTTCACCGGGACAGGGACATAACACTGAAGCTTTCTTT
TRBV5-1	many	TRBD1	TRBJ1-1	CASSPGQGGTEAFF	TGTGCCAGCAGTCCGGGACAGGGTGGAACTGAAGCTTTCTTT
TRBV7-2	.	.	TRBJ2-3	CASSPRVSDTQYF	TGTGCCAGCAGCCCTCGCGTATCAGATACGCAGTATTTT
TRBV5-1	.	.	TRBJ1-1	CASSRGFVSTEAFF	TGCGCCAGCAGCCGGGGATTCGTGTCCACTGAAGCTTTCTTT
TRBV12-3/TRBV12-4	many	.	TRBJ2-7	CASSLGTEQYF	TGTGCCAGCAGTTTAGGGACCGAGCAGTACTTC
TRBV7-2	.	TRBD1	TRBJ2-3	CASSPRPGQGTSTQYF	TGTGCCAGCAGCCCCCGACCGGGACAGGGCACGAGTACGCAGTATTTT
TRBV3-1	.	.	TRBJ2-7	CASSPGSLGSYEQYF	TGTGCCAGCAGCCCGGGGAGCCTGGGTTCCTACGAGCAGTACTTC
TRBV4-3	few	.	TRBJ2-5	CASSRSTRIETQYF	TGCGCCAGCAGCCGCAGTACTAGGATCGAGACCCAGTACTTC
TRBV20-1	few	.	TRBJ1-2	CSAQGMALFSYTF	TGCAGTGCCCAGGGCATGGCTCTTTTTAGCTACACCTTC
TRBV28	many	TRBD2	TRBJ2-2	CASSLCRRGSCTGELFF	TGTGCCAGCAGTTTATGCAGGCGGGGGAGCTGCACCGGGGAGCTGTTTTTT
TRBV19	few	TRBD1	TRBJ2-2	CASTGTGITGELFF	TGTGCCAGTACCGGGACAGGGATCACCGGGGAGCTGTTTTTT
TRBV20-1	many	TRBD2	TRBJ2-3	CSARDGRGAFTDTQYF	TGCAGTGCTAGAGATGGGCGGGGGGCCTTCACAGATACGCAGTATTTT
TRBV4-2	few	.	TRBJ1-4	CASSQATGNVNEKLFF	TGTGCCAGCAGCCAAGCTACAGGGAATGTTAATGAAAAACTGTTTTTT
TRBV7-2	many	.	TRBJ2-3	CASSRQEDTQYF	TGTGCCAGCAGCCGACAGGAGGATACGCAGTATTTT
TRBV18	many	.	TRBJ2-3	CASSPTTDRTDTQYF	TGTGCCAGCTCACCTACGACAGATCGCACAGATACGCAGTATTTT
TRBV7-2	few	.	TRBJ1-2	CASRGLGALTYGYTF	TGTGCCAGCAGGGGGTTGGGGGCCTTAACTTATGGCTACACCTTC
TRBV6-5	.	.	TRBJ1-5	CASSYSPPGRTQPQHF	TGTGCCAGCAGTTATTCTCCACCCGGAAGGACTCAGCCCCAGCATTTT
TRBV7-7	.	.	TRBJ2-5	CASSKHKETQYF	TGTGCCAGCAGCAAACATAAAGAGACCCAGTACTTC
TRBV7-2	few	.	TRBJ2-3	CASRKPSGTDTQYF	TGTGCCAGCAGAAAACCTTCCGGCACAGATACGCAGTATTTT
TRBV3-1	many	.	TRBJ2-2	CASSPWGGDAGELFF	TGTGCCAGCAGCCCCTGGGGCGGGGACGCCGGGGAGCTGTTTTTT
TRBV10-3	.	TRBD1	TRBJ2-5	CAISEEGAPAETQYF	TGTGCCATCAGTGAAGAGGGGGCACCTGCTGAGACCCAGTACTTC
TRBV5-1	.	.	TRBJ1-5	CASSLVGGDGNQPQHF	TGCGCCAGCAGCTTGGTTGGGGGTGATGGCAATCAGCCCCAGCATTTT
TRBV6-6	few	.	TRBJ2-5	CASRGTYRGGGETQYF	TGTGCCAGCAGAGGCACCTACAGGGGAGGCGGGGAGACCCAGTACTTC
TRBV6-4	many	.	TRBJ1-1	CASSEGGEDTEAFF	TGTGCCAGCAGTGAAGGGGGGGAGGACACTGAAGCTTTCTTT
TRBV12-3/TRBV12-4	few	TRBD2	TRBJ2-4	CASSLSSGGGKNIQYF	TGTGCCAGCAGTTTATCTAGCGGGGGGGGCAAAAACATTCAGTACTTC
TRBV7-2	many	.	TRBJ2-7	CASSLAAASYEQYF	TGTGCCAGCAGCTTAGCCGCCGCGTCTTACGAGCAGTACTTC
TRBV4-3	few	.	TRBJ1-2	CASSRSEGPYGYTF	TGCGCCAGCAGTCGGTCTGAGGGCCCGTATGGCTACACCTTC
TRBV27	many	TRBD1	TRBJ2-1	CASSLDRGTYNEQFF	TGTGCCAGCAGTTTAGACAGGGGGACCTACAATGAGCAGTTCTTC
TRBV5-8	once	.	TRBJ2-2	CASSRRPGELFF	TGTGCCAGCAGCCGAAGGCCTGGGGAGCTGTTTTTT
TRBV7-2	few	.	TRBJ2-5	CASCARPDGETQYF	TGTGCCAGCTGCGCCCGCCCCGACGGGGAGACCCAGTACTTC
TRBV5-1	few	TRBD2	TRBJ2-5	CASSPIGGEETQYF	TGCGCCAGCAGCCCGATTGGGGGGGAAGAGACCCAGTACTTC